These T cell receptor beta chains were read from a single sample in a study of T-cell reconstitution after alpha-beta-depleted transplantation in children. TCRdb processed the PCR reads anew with MiXCR; each CDR3 protein has one entry. Here the sample spans 180,000 or so distinct CDR3 sequences, 6.3% being singletons. The sequenced sample was PBMCs, obtained before TCRalphabeta/CD19-depleted stem cell transplant. The receptors originated from a girl under two years old with combined immunodeficiency, due to receive a stem cell transplant. Both conserved end residues are trimmed from each CDR3. D genes are given only for firm matches. Size is stated for part of the rows, as once, few or many counts, or as a class when the clone is expanded.

v_gene,abundance,d_gene,CDR3aa
TRBV7-2,many,TRBD2,ASSLALASGTYEQY
TRBV12-3/TRBV12-4,many,TRBD1,ASNTGTGGRETQY
TRBV28,many,.,ASSYPSTMSSYNEQF
TRBV15,many,.,ATSRGIVGPNIQY
TRBV27,.,.,ASSSLIRVTQETQY
TRBV7-2,many,.,ASSLFLKTEAF
TRBV20-1,many,.,SARDVKAGRVETQY
TRBV6-2/TRBV6-3,few,.,ASSYPSEGPVEAF
TRBV4-3,many,.,ASSQDSGAPYNEQF
TRBV5-1,.,.,ASSLGEETEAF
TRBV2,many,.,ASSGQSPGHEQF
TRBV14,many,TRBD2,ASSQVLAVSYEQY
TRBV5-1,many,TRBD2,ASSLRLAGDGELF
TRBV5-1,many,TRBD2,ASSLGLAETGELF
TRBV20-1,many,TRBD2,SAALTSGGNNEQF
TRBV5-6,.,TRBD1,ASSYLQGSTEAF
TRBV29-1,many,.,SVAGGQPSEQY
TRBV3-2,many,.,ASSQAPTVNYEQY
TRBV12-3/TRBV12-4,many,.,ASSRRGTNTGELF
TRBV24-1,many,TRBD2,ATSDFGGVNEQF
TRBV20-1,many,.,SALNREETQY
TRBV18,many,.,ASSPLQIGETQY
TRBV15,many,.,ATSREGYQETQY
TRBV29-1,many,.,SVAGSTEAF
TRBV13,many,.,ASSPDQGPGDTQY
TRBV28,many,TRBD2,ASSPQAGTSISETQY
TRBV4-3,many,.,ASSQDWGGADTQY
TRBV20-1,many,TRBD1,SARDDTGTGASYEQY
TRBV3-1,many,.,ASSQVLAKNIQY
TRBV5-1,many,.,ASSVDTTNYGYT
TRBV7-2,many,.,ASRNRPGSYT
TRBV5-1,many,.,ASTGLMGETQY
TRBV7-9,many,.,ASSSPSVDTQY
TRBV4-2,many,.,ASSQDYDSTSYEAF
TRBV9,many,TRBD1,ASSVGTGRHEQF
TRBV12-3/TRBV12-4,many,.,ASTSVPLNAF
TRBV20-1,many,.,SGSGGQLDNEQF
TRBV4-1,many,TRBD1,ASSGTANTGELF
TRBV14,many,.,ASSQESPGWSETQY
TRBV9,many,.,ASSVSALDPPSTDTQY
TRBV7-9,.,TRBD1,ASSSTGYPNEKLF
TRBV6-5,few,TRBD2,ASSYPSLAGVAETQY
TRBV19,many,.,ATRGRGGDQPQH
TRBV21-1,many,.,ASSRGIYGYT
TRBV4-1,once,.,ASSQVVVSGTWY
TRBV20-1,many,TRBD1,SAIRTGGLTGFFPNEKLF
TRBV4-3,many,.,ASSQETGPYPGEQY
TRBV18,many,TRBD2,ASSPLSSRGETQY
TRBV20-1,many,TRBD2,SARGLAELGNEQF
TRBV20-1,many,TRBD1,SARDQTGKNEQF
TRBV5-1,many,.,ASSQQGSNQPQH
TRBV9,many,.,ASSIVSGQPLH
TRBV4-3,few,.,ASSQVTGPTLYGYT